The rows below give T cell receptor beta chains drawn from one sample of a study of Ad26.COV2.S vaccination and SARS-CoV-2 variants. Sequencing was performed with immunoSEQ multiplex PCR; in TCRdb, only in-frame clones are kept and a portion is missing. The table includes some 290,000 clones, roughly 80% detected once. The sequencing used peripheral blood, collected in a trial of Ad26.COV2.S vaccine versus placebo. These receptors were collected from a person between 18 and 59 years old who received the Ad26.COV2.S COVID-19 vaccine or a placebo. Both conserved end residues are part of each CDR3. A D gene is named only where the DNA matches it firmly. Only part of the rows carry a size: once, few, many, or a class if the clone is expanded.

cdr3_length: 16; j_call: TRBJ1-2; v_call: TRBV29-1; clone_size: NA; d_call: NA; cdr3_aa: CSVEDPKPLQGSGYTF; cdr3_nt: TGCAGCGTTGAAGATCCGAAGCCTTTACAGGGCTCTGGCTACACCTTC
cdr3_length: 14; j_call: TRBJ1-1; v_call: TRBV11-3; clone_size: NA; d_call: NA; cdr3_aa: CASSPEWADTEAFF; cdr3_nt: TGTGCCAGCAGCCCAGAGTGGGCGGACACTGAAGCTTTCTTT
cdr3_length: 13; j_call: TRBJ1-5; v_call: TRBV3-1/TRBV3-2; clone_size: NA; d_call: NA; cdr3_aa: CASSQGSNQPQHF; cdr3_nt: TGTGCCAGCAGCCAAGGAAGCAATCAGCCCCAGCATTTT
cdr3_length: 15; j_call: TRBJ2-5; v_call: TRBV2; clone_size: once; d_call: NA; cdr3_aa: CASSPLGTGQETQYF; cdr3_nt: TGTGCCAGCAGTCCCCTGGGGACGGGACAAGAGACCCAGTACTTC
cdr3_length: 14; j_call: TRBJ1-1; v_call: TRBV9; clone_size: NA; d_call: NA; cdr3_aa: CASSGRDGGTEAFF; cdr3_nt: TGTGCCAGCAGCGGCAGGGACGGGGGGACTGAAGCTTTCTTT
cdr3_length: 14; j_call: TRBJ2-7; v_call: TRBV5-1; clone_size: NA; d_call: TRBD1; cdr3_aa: CASSLWTGDYEQYF; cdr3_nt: TGCGCCAGCAGCTTGTGGACAGGTGACTACGAGCAGTACTTC
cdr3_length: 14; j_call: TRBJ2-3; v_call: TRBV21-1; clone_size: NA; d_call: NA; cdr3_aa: CASSRRVAPDTQYF; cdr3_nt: TGTGCCAGCAGCAGGCGGGTGGCCCCAGATACGCAGTATTTT
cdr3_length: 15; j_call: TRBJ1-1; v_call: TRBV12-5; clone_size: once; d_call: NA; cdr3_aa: CASGLLVGKNTEAFF; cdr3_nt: TGTGCTAGTGGTTTGTTGGTCGGCAAGAACACTGAAGCTTTCTTT
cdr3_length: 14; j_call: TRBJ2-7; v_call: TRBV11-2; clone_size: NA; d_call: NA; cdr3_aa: CASSLNPRANEQYF; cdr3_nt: TGTGCCAGCAGCCTCAATCCCAGGGCTAACGAGCAGTACTTC
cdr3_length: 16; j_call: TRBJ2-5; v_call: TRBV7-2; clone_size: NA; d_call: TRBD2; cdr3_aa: CASSSTSGGAGETQYF; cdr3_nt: TGTGCCAGCAGCTCCACTAGCGGGGGGGCCGGTGAGACCCAGTACTTC
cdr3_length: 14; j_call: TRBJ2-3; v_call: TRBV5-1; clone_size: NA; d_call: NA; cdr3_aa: CASSLSSSTDTQYF; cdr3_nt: TGCGCCAGCAGCTTGTCCTCTAGCACAGATACGCAGTATTTT
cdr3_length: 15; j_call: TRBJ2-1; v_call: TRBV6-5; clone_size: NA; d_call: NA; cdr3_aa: CASSSDPGKNNEQFF; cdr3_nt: TGTGCCAGCAGTTCCGATCCGGGAAAAAACAATGAGCAGTTCTTC
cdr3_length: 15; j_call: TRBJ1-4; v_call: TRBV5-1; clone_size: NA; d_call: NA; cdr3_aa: CASSSHSGRLEKLFF; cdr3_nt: TGCGCCAGCAGCTCTCATTCGGGCAGATTGGAAAAACTGTTTTTT
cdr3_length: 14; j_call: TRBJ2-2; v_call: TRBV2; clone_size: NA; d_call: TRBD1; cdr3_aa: CASRSGTGTGELFF; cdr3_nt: TGTGCCAGCAGATCCGGGACAGGGACCGGGGAGCTGTTTTTT
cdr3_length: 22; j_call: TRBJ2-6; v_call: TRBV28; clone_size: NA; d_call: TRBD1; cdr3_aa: CASSLFNFHRDSSLSGANVLTF; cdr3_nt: TGTGCCAGCAGTTTGTTTAACTTTCACCGGGACAGTTCGCTCTCTGGGGCCAACGTCCTGACTTTC
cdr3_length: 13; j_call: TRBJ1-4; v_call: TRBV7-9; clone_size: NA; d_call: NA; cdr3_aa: CASSLGSNEKLFF; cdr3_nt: TGTGCCAGCAGCTTAGGAAGTAATGAAAAACTGTTTTTT
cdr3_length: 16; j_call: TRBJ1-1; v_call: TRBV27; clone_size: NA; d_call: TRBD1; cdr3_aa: CASSRRQGSPDTEAFF; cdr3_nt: TGTGCCAGCAGTAGACGACAGGGGAGCCCTGACACTGAAGCTTTCTTT
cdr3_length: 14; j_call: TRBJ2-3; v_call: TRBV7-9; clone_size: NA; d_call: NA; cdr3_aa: CASSLQTGGDTQYF; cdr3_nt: TGTGCCAGCAGCTTACAGACTGGAGGAGATACGCAGTATTTT
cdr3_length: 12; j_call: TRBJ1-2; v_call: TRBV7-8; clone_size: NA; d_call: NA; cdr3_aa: CASSPLGAGYTF; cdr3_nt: TGTGCCAGCAGCCCACTCGGGGCTGGCTACACCTTC
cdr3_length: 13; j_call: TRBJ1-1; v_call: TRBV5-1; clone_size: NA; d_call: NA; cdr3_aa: CASSLQGSTEAFF; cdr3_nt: TGCGCCAGCAGCTTGCAGGGGAGCACTGAAGCTTTCTTT
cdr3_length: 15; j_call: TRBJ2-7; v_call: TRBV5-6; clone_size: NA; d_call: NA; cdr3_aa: CASTPRSLLSYEQYF; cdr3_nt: TGTGCCAGCACCCCGCGATCTCTACTCTCCTACGAGCAGTACTTC
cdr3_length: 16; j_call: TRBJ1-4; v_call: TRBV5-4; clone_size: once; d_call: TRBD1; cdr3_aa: CASSLAGTDSNEKLFF; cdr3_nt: TGTGCCAGCAGCTTGGCCGGGACAGACTCTAATGAAAAACTGTTTTTT
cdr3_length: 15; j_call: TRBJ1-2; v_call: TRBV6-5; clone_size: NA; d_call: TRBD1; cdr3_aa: CASTRDREENYGYTF; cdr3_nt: TGTGCCAGCACCCGGGACAGGGAAGAAAACTATGGCTACACCTTC
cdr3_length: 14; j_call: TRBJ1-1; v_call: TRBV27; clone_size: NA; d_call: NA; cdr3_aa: CASSWDGVGTEAFF; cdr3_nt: TGTGCCAGCAGTTGGGACGGGGTCGGGACTGAAGCTTTCTTT
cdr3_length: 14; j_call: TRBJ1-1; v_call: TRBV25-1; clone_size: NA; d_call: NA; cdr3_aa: CASSPRQDYTEAFF; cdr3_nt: TGTGCCAGCAGTCCCCGACAGGACTACACTGAAGCTTTCTTT
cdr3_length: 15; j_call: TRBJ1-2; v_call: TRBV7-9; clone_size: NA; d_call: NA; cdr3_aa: CASSSTWGGSHGYTF; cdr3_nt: TGTGCCAGCAGCTCCACCTGGGGGGGGTCTCATGGCTACACCTTC
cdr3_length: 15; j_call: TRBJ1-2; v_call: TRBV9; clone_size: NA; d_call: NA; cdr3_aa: CASSALQGPAEGYTF; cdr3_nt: TGTGCCAGCAGCGCGTTACAGGGACCCGCGGAAGGCTACACCTTC
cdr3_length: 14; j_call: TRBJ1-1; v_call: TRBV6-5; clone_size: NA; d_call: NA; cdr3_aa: CASTVDTRNTEAFF; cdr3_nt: TGTGCCAGCACCGTTGACACCCGGAACACTGAAGCTTTCTTT
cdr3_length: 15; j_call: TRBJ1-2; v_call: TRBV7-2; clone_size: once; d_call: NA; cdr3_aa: CASSEGGAAGYGYTF; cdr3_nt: TGTGCCAGCAGCGAGGGGGGGGCAGCGGGCTATGGCTACACCTTC
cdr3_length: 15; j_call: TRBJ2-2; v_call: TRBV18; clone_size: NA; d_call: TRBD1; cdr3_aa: CASSPRTGESGELFF; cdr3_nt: TGTGCCAGCTCACCACGGACAGGGGAATCCGGGGAGCTGTTTTTT
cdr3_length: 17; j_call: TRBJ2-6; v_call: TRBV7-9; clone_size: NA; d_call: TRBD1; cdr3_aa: CASSSSTGGTGANVLTF; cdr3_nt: TGTGCCAGCAGCTCCTCTACAGGGGGCACTGGGGCCAACGTCCTGACTTTC
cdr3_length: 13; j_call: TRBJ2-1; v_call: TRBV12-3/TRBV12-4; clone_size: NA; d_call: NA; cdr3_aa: CASSRDGYNEQFF; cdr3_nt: TGTGCCAGCAGTCGGGACGGCTACAATGAGCAGTTCTTC
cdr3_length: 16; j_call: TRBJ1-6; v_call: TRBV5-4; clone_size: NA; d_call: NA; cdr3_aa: CASGRMSQGINSPLHF; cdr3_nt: TGTGCCAGCGGCCGGATGAGCCAGGGGATCAATTCACCCCTCCACTTT
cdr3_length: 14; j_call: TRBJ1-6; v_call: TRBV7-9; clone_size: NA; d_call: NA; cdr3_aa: CASSAWRGASPLHF; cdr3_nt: TGTGCCAGCAGCGCCTGGCGGGGGGCTTCACCCCTCCACTTT
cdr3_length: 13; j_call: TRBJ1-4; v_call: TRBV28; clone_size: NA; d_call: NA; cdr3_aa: CASRLGVEEKLFF; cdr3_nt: TGTGCCAGCAGGTTAGGGGTGGAGGAAAAACTGTTTTTT
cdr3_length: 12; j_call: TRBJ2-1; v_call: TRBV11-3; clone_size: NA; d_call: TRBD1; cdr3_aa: CASSQTGNEQFF; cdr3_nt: TGTGCCAGCAGCCAGACAGGGAATGAGCAGTTCTTC
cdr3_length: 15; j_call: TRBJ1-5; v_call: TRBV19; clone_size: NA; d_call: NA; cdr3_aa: CASSPPAGDNQPQHF; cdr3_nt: TGTGCCAGTAGTCCCCCGGCAGGCGACAATCAGCCCCAGCATTTT
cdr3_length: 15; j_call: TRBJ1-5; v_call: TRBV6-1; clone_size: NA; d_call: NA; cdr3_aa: CASSEEGLRNQPQHF; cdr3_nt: TGTGCCAGCAGTGAAGAGGGGCTCCGCAATCAGCCCCAGCATTTT
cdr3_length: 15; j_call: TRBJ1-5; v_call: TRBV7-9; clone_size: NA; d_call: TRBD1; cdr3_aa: CASSSTGGGNQPQHF; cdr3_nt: TGTGCCAGCAGCTCGACAGGGGGCGGCAATCAGCCCCAGCATTTT
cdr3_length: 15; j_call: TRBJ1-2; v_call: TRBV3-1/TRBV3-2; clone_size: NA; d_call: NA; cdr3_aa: CASSDDRMLNYGYTF; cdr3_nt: TGTGCCAGCAGCGATGACAGAATGCTAAACTATGGCTACACCTTC
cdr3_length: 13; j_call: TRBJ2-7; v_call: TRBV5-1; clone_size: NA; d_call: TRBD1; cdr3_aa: CASGTDSSYEQYF; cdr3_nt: TGCGCCAGCGGGACAGATAGCTCCTACGAGCAGTACTTC
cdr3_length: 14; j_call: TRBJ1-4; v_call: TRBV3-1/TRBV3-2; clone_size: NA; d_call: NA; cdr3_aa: CASSQARGHEKLFF; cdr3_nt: TGTGCCAGCAGCCAAGCTCGGGGGCATGAAAAACTGTTTTTT
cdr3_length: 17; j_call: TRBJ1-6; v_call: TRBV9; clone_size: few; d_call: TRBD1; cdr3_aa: CASSTQTGTGGSSPLHF; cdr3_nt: TGTGCCAGCAGCACACAAACCGGGACAGGGGGAAGTTCACCCCTCCACTTT
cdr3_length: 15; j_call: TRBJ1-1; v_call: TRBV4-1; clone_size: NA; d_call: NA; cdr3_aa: CASSRTGTASTEAFF; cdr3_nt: TGCGCCAGCAGCCGCACAGGGACCGCAAGTACTGAAGCTTTCTTT
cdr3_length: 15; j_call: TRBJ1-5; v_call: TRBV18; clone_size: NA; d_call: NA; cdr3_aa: CASSPTTATDQPQHF; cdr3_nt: TGTGCCAGCTCACCAACGACAGCTACTGATCAGCCCCAGCATTTT
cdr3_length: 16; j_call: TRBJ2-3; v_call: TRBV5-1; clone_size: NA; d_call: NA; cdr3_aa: CASSLRASESADTQYF; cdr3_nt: TGCGCCAGCAGCTTGAGGGCTAGCGAGTCCGCAGATACGCAGTATTTT
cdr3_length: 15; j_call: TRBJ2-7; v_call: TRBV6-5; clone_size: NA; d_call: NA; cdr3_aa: CASSSRGLGAYEQYF; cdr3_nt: TGTGCCAGCAGTTCCCGGGGCCTGGGCGCCTACGAGCAGTACTTC
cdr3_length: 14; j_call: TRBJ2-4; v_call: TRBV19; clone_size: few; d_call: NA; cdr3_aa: CASSSDWTTNIQYF; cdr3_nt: TGTGCCAGTAGTAGTGATTGGACCACGAACATTCAGTACTTC
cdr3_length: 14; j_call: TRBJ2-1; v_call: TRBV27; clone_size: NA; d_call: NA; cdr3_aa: CASGNAGARNEQFF; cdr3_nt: TGTGCCAGCGGAAATGCGGGGGCCCGCAATGAGCAGTTCTTC
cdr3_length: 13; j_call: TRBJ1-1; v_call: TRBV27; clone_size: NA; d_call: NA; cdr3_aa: CASSFNRNTEAFF; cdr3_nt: TGTGCCAGCAGTTTTAACAGGAACACTGAAGCTTTCTTT
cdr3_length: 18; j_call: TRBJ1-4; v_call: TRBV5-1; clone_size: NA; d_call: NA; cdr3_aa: CASSPNPLGRAVKEKLFF; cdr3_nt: TGCGCCAGCAGTCCTAACCCGCTTGGTAGGGCAGTTAAGGAAAAACTGTTTTTT
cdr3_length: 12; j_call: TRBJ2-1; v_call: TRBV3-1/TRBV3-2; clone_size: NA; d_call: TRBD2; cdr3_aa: CASSAGTNWRIF; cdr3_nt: TGTGCCAGCAGCGCCGGGACTAATTGGAGGATCTTC
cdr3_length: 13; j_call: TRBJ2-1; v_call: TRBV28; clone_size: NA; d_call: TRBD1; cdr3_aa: CASRWTGLNEQFF; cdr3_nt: TGTGCCAGCAGGTGGACAGGGTTGAATGAGCAGTTCTTC